A single sample is the source of the 7 T cell receptor beta chains below, sequenced in a study of beta chain features in type 1 diabetes. The antigens these receptors bind are not known. TCRB transcripts that were expressed got sequenced, as all of the isolated RNA had been reverse transcribed. Clones were sequenced by immunoSEQ multiplex PCR, and TCRdb holds only the in-frame ones, with some missing. The sample contains some 330,000 clones, 10% to 15% of which appear only once. General study results and limits: In all four CD4+ subsets, TCRB CDR3 length was significantly, moderately reduced in type 1 diabetes.

The source material was naive CD4+ T cells from blood. Receptors were obtained from a woman aged 18-29 years with type 1 diabetes.

This clone was picked up a small number of times. The rearrangement links TRBV28 to TRBJ2-1; 11 nucleotides match TRBD2. Germline-derived CDR1 and CDR2 are MDHEN and SYDVKM. The J segment lost 6 bases and the V segment lost 6 bases, leaving 16 bases of the junction unmatched. The CDR3 has 18 residues. DNA of the CDR3: TGTGCCAGCAGCTGGGGACTCGCGGGTAGCGGGAGGGCCAATGAGCAGTTCTTC. Its protein is CASSWGLAGSGRANEQFF.

The V and J genes are TRBV25-1 and TRBJ2-7; D is undetermined. Germline loops: CDR1 MGHDK, CDR2 SYGVNS. The CDR3 length is 12 residues. V gave up 3 bases and J gave up 4 bases, with 7 bases separating them. In nucleotides, the CDR3 is TGTGCCAGCAGTGAGGCCATATACGAGCAGTACTTC. It codes for CASSEAIYEQYF.

This clone was seen only a few times. The V and J genes are TRBV5-1 and TRBJ2-5; 7 nucleotides line up with TRBD1. Germline loops: CDR1 SGHRS, CDR2 YFSETQ. CDR3 length: 16 residues. Unmatched junction bases numbered 8, after V lost 1 base and J lost 2 bases. The CDR3 DNA follows: TGCGCCAGCAGCTTGAGAATGGGACAGCCTCAAGAGACCCAGTACTTC. Its translation: CASSLRMGQPQETQYF.

The chain uses TRBV6-6 and TRBJ1-2; tentatively, D is TRBD1 (5 bases). The germline CDR1 and CDR2 sequences are MNHNY and SVGAGI (reference sequence). The CDR3 runs to 13 residues. The V end lost 5 bases, the J end lost 7 bases, and 14 bases lay between the germline ends. CDR3: CASSLGGLGGYTF. DNA for the CDR3: TGTGCCAGCAGTCTCGGGGGTCTTGGTGGCTACACCTTC.

This clone was observed a handful of times. This chain uses TRBV7-2 with TRBJ2-3; D is unresolved. Trimming removed 2 bases from V and 2 bases from J, with 8 bases in between. The CDR3 extends over 14 amino acids. The germline CDR1 and CDR2 sequences are SGHTA and FQGNSA. The CDR3: CASSLPPNTDTQYF. CDR3 DNA sequence: TGTGCCAGCAGCTTACCCCCCAACACAGATACGCAGTATTTT.

This chain connects TRBV29-1 to TRBJ2-1; 13 bases match TRBD2. The CDR3 runs to 15 residues. J lost 5 bases, V lost 7 bases, and 8 bases had no gene match. Germline-derived CDR1 and CDR2 are SQVTM and ANQGSEA. The CDR3 DNA reads as TGCAGCGCTAGGACTAGCGGGAGACGTCACAATGAGCAGTTCTTC. Translating gives CSARTSGRRHNEQFF.

The chain uses TRBV7-2 and TRBJ1-4, with TRBD1 as a possible D gene (5 bases). The CDR3 contains 14 residues. The germline CDR1 and CDR2 sequences are SGHTA and FQGNSA. The germline V and J ends were trimmed by 3 bases and 7 bases, with 12 bases remaining between them. CDR3 nucleotide sequence: TGTGCCAGCAGCTTGGGCAGGGAATCTGAAAAACTGTTTTTT. Translating it yields CASSLGRESEKLFF.